This is a list of T cell receptor beta chains from one sample in a study of beta chain features in type 1 diabetes. The table came from immunoSEQ multiplex PCR; TCRdb's copy has only in-frame clones and leaves some out. The sample lists hundreds of thousands of clones, about 70% occurring once. Sequencing used naive CD4+ T cells from blood. These receptors were obtained from a man aged 25-45 years in good health. Both conserved end residues are trimmed from each CDR3.

v_gene: TRBV30; CDR3aa: AWRGNSQETQY
v_gene: TRBV30; CDR3aa: AWSVGPLSGNTIY
v_gene: TRBV9; CDR3aa: ASSEGQLNEKLF
v_gene: TRBV30; CDR3aa: AWRLTGTEAF
v_gene: TRBV27; CDR3aa: ASSPPERGQF
v_gene: TRBV9; CDR3aa: ASSVAGTPLSDEQF
v_gene: TRBV30; CDR3aa: AWSVRMFGNTEAF
v_gene: TRBV2; CDR3aa: ASSPRLAAYEQY
v_gene: TRBV4-2; CDR3aa: ASSQGLRLEDDNEQF
v_gene: TRBV19; CDR3aa: ASSTTSGFYNEQF
v_gene: TRBV19; CDR3aa: ASSIGTSGATDTQY
v_gene: TRBV7-2; CDR3aa: ASSLGLAQGETQY
v_gene: TRBV29-1; CDR3aa: SAQGGRGRGYT
v_gene: TRBV28; CDR3aa: ATAGGPVVNNEQF
v_gene: TRBV9; CDR3aa: ASSVEVRTSSSSEQF
v_gene: TRBV7-9; CDR3aa: ASSSATSGWSYNEQF
v_gene: TRBV15; CDR3aa: ATSRATGAGKAF
v_gene: TRBV30; CDR3aa: AWSHGSERGNTKNIQY